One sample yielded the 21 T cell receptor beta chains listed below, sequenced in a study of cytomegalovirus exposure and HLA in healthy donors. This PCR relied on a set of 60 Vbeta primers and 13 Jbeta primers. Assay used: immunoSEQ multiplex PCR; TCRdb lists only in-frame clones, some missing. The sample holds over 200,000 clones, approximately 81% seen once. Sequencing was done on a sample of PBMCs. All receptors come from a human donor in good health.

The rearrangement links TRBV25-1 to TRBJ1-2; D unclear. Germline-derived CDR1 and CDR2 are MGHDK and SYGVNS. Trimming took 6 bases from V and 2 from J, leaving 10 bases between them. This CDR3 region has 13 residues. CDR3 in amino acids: CASRPEGNYGYTF. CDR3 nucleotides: TGTGCCAGCAGGCCGGAGGGAAACTATGGCTACACCTTC.

The CDR3: CASSLVFPTSGSYYEQYF. In DNA, the CDR3 is TGTGCCAGCAGCTTAGTTTTCCCGACTAGCGGGTCTTACTACGAGCAGTACTTC. The chain is built from TRBV7-2 and TRBJ2-7; 10 bases align to TRBD2. Germline V lookup: CDR1 SGHTA, CDR2 FQGNSA. The length of the CDR3 is 18 residues. With 1 base clipped from V and 3 bases from J, the junction kept 12 bases outside the gene matches.

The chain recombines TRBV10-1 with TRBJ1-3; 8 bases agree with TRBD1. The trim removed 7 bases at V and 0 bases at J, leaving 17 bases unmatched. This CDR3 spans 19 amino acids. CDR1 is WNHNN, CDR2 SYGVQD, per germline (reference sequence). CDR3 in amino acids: CASTGGPGGADYSGNTIYF. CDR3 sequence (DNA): TGCGCCAGCACCGGGGGACCAGGGGGCGCGGATTACTCTGGAAACACCATATATTTT.

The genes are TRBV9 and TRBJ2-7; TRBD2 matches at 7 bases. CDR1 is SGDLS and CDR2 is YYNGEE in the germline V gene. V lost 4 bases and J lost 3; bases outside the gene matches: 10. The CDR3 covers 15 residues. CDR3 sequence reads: CASSPTGTTNYEQYF. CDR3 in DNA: TGTGCCAGCAGCCCTACGGGGACTACTAACTACGAGCAGTACTTC.

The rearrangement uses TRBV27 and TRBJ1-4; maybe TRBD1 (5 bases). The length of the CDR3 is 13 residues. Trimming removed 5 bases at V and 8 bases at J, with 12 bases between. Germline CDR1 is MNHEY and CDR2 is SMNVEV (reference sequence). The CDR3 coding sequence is TGTGCCAGCAGTCCTGGGGCCAGGGAAAAACTGTTTTTT. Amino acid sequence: CASSPGAREKLFF.

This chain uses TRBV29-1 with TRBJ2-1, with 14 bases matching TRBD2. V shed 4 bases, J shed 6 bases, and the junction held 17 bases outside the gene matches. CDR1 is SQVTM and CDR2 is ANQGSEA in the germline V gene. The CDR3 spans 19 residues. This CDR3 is CSVAGGLAGGHPLINEQFF. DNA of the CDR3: TGCAGCGTTGCCGGAGGACTAGCGGGAGGACACCCATTGATCAATGAGCAGTTCTTC.

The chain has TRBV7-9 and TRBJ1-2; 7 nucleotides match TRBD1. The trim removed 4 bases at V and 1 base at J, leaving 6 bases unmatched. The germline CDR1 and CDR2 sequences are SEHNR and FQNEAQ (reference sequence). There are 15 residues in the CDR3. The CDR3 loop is CASSSGTAFNYGYTF. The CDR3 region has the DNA TGTGCCAGCAGCTCTGGGACAGCTTTTAACTATGGCTACACCTTC.

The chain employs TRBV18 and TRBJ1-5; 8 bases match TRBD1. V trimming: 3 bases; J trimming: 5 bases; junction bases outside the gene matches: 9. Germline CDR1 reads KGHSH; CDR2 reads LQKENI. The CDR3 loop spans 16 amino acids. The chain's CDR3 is CASSPLGQGEDQPQHF. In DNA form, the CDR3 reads TGTGCCAGCTCACCCCTAGGACAGGGCGAGGATCAGCCCCAGCATTTT.

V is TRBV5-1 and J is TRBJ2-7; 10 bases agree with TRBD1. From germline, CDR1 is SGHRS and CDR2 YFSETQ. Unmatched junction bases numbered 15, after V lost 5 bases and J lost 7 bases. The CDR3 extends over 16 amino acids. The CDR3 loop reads CASRQPNDRGRWEQYF. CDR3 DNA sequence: TGCGCCAGCAGACAACCGAACGACAGGGGGCGTTGGGAGCAGTACTTC. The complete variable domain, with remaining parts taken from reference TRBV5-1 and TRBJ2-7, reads KAGVTQTPRYLIKTRGQQVTLSCSPISGHRSVSWYQQTPGQGLQFLFEYFSETQRNKGNFPGRFSGRQFSNSRSEMNVSTLELGDSALYLCASRQPNDRGRWEQYFGPGTRLTVT.

The CDR3 nucleotides are TGTGCCAGCAGCGTAGATGCTTTCTCCGGCAATGAGCAGTTCTTC. It translates to CASSVDAFSGNEQFF. The V call is TRBV9, the J call TRBJ2-1; D is ambiguous. Germline CDR1 SGDLS, CDR2 YYNGEE. The CDR3 is 15 residues long. Trimming took off 0 bases at V and 6 bases at J, with 13 bases between the two ends.

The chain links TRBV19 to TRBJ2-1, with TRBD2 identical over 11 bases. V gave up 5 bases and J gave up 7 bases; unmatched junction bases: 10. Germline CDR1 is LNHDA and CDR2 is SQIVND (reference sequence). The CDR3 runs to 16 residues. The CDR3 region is CASSSEGTSGFNEQFF. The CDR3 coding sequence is TGTGCCAGTAGTTCGGAGGGGACTAGCGGCTTTAATGAGCAGTTCTTC.

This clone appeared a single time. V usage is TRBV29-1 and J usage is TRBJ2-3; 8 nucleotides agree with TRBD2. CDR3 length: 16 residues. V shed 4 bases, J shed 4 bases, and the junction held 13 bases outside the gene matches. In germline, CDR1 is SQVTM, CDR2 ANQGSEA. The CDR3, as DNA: TGCAGCGTTGGATTGGTTGGGGCGGGAGGAGCAGATACGCAGTATTTT. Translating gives CSVGLVGAGGADTQYF.

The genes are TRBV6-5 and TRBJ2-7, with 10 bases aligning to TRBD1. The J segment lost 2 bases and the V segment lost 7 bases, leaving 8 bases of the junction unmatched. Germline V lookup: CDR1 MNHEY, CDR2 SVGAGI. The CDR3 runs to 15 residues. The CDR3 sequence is CASKADRGPTYEQYF. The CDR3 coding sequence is TGTGCCAGCAAGGCCGACAGGGGGCCTACCTACGAGCAGTACTTC.

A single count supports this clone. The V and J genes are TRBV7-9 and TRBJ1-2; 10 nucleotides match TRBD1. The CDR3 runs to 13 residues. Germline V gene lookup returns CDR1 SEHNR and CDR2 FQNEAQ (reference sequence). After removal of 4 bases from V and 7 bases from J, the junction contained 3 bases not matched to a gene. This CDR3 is CASSSTGGVGYTF. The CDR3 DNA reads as TGTGCCAGCAGCTCGACAGGGGGCGTTGGCTACACCTTC. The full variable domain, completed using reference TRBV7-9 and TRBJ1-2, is DTGVSQNPRHKITKRGQNVTFRCDPISEHNRLYWYRQTLGQGPEFLTYFQNEAQLEKSRLLSDRFSAERPKGSFSTLEIQRTEQGDSAMYLCASSSTGGVGYTFGSGTRLTVV.

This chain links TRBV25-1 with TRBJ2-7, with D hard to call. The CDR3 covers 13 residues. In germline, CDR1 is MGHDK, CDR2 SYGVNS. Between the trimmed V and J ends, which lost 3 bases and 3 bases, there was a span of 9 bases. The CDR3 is CASSDVGNYEQYF. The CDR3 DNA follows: TGTGCCAGCAGTGATGTGGGCAACTACGAGCAGTACTTC.

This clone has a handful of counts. The CDR3 here is CASLATGEVAEAFF. The CDR3 nucleotides read TGTGCCAGCCTTGCGACAGGGGAGGTAGCTGAAGCTTTCTTT. The chain recombines TRBV7-9 with TRBJ1-1; 8 bases are shared with TRBD1. CDR1 and CDR2 (germline): SEHNR, FQNEAQ (reference sequence). The CDR3 has 14 amino acids. V was clipped by 8 bases and J by 6 bases; unmatched bases: 11.

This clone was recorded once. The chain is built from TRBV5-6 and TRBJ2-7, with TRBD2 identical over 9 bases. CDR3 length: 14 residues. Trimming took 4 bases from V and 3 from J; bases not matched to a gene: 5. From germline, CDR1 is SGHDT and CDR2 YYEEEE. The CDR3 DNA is TGTGCCAGCAGCCCAGGACTAGCGAACTACGAGCAGTACTTC. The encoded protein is CASSPGLANYEQYF.

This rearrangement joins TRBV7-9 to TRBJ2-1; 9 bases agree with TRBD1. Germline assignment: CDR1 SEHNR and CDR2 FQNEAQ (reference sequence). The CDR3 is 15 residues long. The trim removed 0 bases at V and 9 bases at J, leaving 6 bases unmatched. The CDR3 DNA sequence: TGTGCCAGCAGCTTAGCCTACAGGGGGCGAGGTGAGCAGTTCTTC. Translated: CASSLAYRGRGEQFF.

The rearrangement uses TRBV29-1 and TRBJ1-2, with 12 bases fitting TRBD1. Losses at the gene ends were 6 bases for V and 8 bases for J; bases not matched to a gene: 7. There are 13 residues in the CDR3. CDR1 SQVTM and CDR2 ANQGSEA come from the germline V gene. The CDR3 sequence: CSVTGQGAVGYTF. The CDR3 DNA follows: TGCAGCGTGACGGGACAGGGGGCGGTCGGCTACACCTTC.

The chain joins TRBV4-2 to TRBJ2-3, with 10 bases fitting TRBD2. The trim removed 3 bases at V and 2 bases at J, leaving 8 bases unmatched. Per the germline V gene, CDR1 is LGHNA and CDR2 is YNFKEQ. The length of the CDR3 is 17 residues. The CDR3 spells CASSQGVGTSDTDTQYF. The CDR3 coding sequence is TGTGCCAGCAGCCAGGGGGTCGGGACTAGCGACACAGATACGCAGTATTTT.

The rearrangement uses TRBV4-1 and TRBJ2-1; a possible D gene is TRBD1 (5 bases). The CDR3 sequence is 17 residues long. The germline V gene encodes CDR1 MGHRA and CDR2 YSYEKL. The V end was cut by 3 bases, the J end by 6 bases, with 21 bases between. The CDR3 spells CASSQPFLGDPANEQFF. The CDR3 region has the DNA TGCGCCAGCAGCCAGCCGTTTCTAGGGGATCCCGCCAATGAGCAGTTCTTC.